Below, 8 T cell receptor beta chains from the same sample are listed, as sequenced in a study of blood T cell repertoires in COVID-19. Here immunoSEQ multiplex PCR was the method, and the copy in TCRdb shows in-frame clones only, minus some. The sample has under 450,000 clones; roughly 80% are singletons. The source material was PBMCs or T cells enriched from blood (not recorded which). The origin of the receptors is a woman in her fifties or sixties who had recovered from COVID-19.

The chain combines TRBV11-2 with TRBJ1-6, with a tentative D call TRBD1 (6 bases). Trimming stripped 6 bases from V and 12 bases from J, with 21 bases between. CDR1 is SGHAT, CDR2 FQNNGV, per germline. This CDR3 has 15 residues. CDR3 residues: CASSLQGRGAEPLHF. Written as DNA, the CDR3 is TGTGCCAGCAGTCTCCAGGGCAGGGGTGCAGAACCCCTCCACTTT.

This chain links TRBV5-5 with TRBJ1-6; 8 positions match TRBD1. The CDR3 sequence is 16 residues long. Germline values: CDR1 SGHKS, CDR2 YYEKEE (reference sequence). V shed 2 bases and J 7 bases; nucleotides not matched to a gene: 8. The DNA for the CDR3 is TGTGCCAGCAGCTTCGGACAGGGCTTACTAAATTCACCCCTCCACTTT. This translates into CASSFGQGLLNSPLHF.

This clone was recorded many times. The chain is built from TRBV7-2 and TRBJ2-3; 8 bases agree with TRBD1. Germline V gene lookup returns CDR1 SGHTA and CDR2 FQGNSA. J gave up 2 bases and V 1 base, and 5 bases lay outside the gene matches. The CDR3 has 16 residues. The CDR3 DNA follows: TGTGCCAGCAGCTTAGATAGGACAGGGCTCACAGATACGCAGTATTTT. The encoded protein is CASSLDRTGLTDTQYF. Full variable domain (remainder filled in from reference TRBV7-2 and TRBJ2-3): GAGVSQSPSNKVTEKGKDVELRCDPISGHTALYWYRQSLGQGLEFLIYFQGNSAPDKSGLPSDRFSAERTGGSVSTLTIQRTQQEDSAVYLCASSLDRTGLTDTQYFGPGTRLTVL.

This clone has more than one count but fewer than ten. The J gene is TRBJ2-7, the V gene TRBV6-1; 16 nucleotides align to TRBD2. Trimming took 3 bases from V and 3 from J; bases not matched to a gene: 11. Germline CDR1 reads MNHNS; CDR2 reads SASEGT. The CDR3 loop spans 19 amino acids. The chain's CDR3 is CASSERGLAGGPGVYEQYF. CDR3 DNA sequence: TGTGCCAGCAGTGAGCGGGGACTAGCGGGGGGGCCGGGCGTCTACGAGCAGTACTTC.

The chain recombines TRBV27 with TRBJ1-2; D gene ambiguous. The V and J ends lost 2 bases and 8 bases respectively, with 6 bases between them. Germline CDR1 reads MNHEY; CDR2 reads SMNVEV (reference sequence). The length of the CDR3 is 11 residues. CDR3 DNA sequence: TGTGCCAGCAGTTTAGGGAGCGGCTACACCTTC. Translation gives CASSLGSGYTF.

The chain employs TRBV30 and TRBJ1-1; the match to TRBD1 covers 7 bases. CDR1 is GTSNPN, CDR2 SVGIG, per germline (reference sequence). The V gene end was trimmed by 5 bases and the J gene end by 5 bases; junction bases not matched to a gene: 11. The CDR3 loop spans 14 amino acids. The CDR3 DNA reads as TGTGCCTGGGGTAGGGGGCTAGGAGGAACTGAAGCTTTCTTT. It is translated as CAWGRGLGGTEAFF.

This sequence joins TRBV14 and TRBJ2-3, with D maybe TRBD2 (5 bases). Germline V gene sequence: CDR1 SGHDN, CDR2 FVKESK. Deletions cut 5 bases from V and 4 bases from J, with 7 bases between. The CDR3 covers 12 residues. CDR3 sequence reads: CASSKLADTQYF. CDR3 bases: TGTGCCAGCAGCAAACTAGCAGATACGCAGTATTTT.

The chain uses TRBV7-3 and TRBJ1-5, with D perhaps TRBD1 (6 bases). The CDR3 has 15 amino acids. The V end lost 5 bases, the J end lost 6 bases, and 17 bases lay between the germline ends. Germline lookup yields CDR1 SGHTA and CDR2 FQGTGA. DNA for the CDR3: TGTGCCAGCAGCCCACAGGGAGGGGTGGGTCAGCCCCAGCATTTT. Protein product: CASSPQGGVGQPQHF.